The 2 T cell receptor beta chains below all came from one sample that was sequenced in a study of PD-L1 blockade in urothelial cancer. Profiled with immunoSEQ multiplex PCR; TCRdb holds only in-frame clones, not every one. In the table there are some 71,000 clones, just under 85% of which are singletons. Time point here: pretreatment peripheral blood. The sample was PBMCs, taken around atezolizumab (anti-PD-L1) treatment. The source of these receptors is a man between 40 and 49 years old with urothelial cancer.

In this sample, this clone turned up a few times. This sequence joins TRBV27 and TRBJ2-5; 7 bases align to TRBD2. The CDR3 loop spans 15 amino acids. Germline values: CDR1 MNHEY, CDR2 SMNVEV (reference sequence). The junction had 12 bases not matched to a gene; V was cut back by 4 bases and J by 7 bases. CDR3 bases: TGTGCCAGCAGTTCCGGGGGTGCTAGCGGAAGGACCCAGTACTTC. Amino acid sequence: CASSSGGASGRTQYF.

The CDR3 region is CASSAGSGRADTQYF. CDR3 nucleotides: TGTGCCAGCAGTGCGGGTAGCGGGAGAGCAGATACGCAGTATTTT. The gene calls are TRBV2 and TRBJ2-3, with 9 bases that match TRBD2. The V segment lost 4 bases and the J segment 4 bases; nucleotides outside the gene matches: 6. Looked up from germline, CDR1 is SNHLY and CDR2 is FYNNEI. The CDR3 covers 15 residues.